A single T cell receptor (beta chain) is shown here with its context. The sample originates from a study of shared clonotypes between healthy human individuals. Adult Caucasians living in Nashville, Tennessee made up all of the donors. The length of the CDR3 is 15 residues. Trimming left V 5 bases short and J 0 bases short, with 13 bases between. CDR1 and CDR2 (germline): MGHRA, YSYEKL. The authors sequenced unsorted PBMC DNA on ten immunoSEQ deep assay plates. The data were produced by immunoSEQ multiplex PCR, yet TCRdb's version contains in-frame clones alone and is incomplete. The table shows some 530,000 clones, with around four fifths occurring only once.

This clonotype was obtained from a woman aged 40 to 55 in good health. Some clones in this sample may be carry-over from other donors' samples. Input material: PBMCs. The chain couples TRBV4-1 to TRBJ1-1; no clear D. CDR3 amino acids: CASSEGIIMNTEAFF. CDR3 DNA sequence: TGCGCCAGCAGCGAAGGGATAATTATGAACACTGAAGCTTTCTTT.